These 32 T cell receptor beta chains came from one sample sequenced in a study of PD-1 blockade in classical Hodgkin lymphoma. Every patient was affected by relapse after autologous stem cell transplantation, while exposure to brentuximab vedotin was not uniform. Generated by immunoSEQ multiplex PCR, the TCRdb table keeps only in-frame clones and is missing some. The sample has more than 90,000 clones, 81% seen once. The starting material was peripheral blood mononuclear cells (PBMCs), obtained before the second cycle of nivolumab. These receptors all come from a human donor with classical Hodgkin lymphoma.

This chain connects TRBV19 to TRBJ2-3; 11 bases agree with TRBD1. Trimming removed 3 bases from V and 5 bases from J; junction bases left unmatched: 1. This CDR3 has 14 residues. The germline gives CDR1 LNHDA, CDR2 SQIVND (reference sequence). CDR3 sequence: CASSMDRGLDTQYF. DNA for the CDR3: TGTGCCAGTAGTATGGACAGGGGGCTAGATACGCAGTATTTT.

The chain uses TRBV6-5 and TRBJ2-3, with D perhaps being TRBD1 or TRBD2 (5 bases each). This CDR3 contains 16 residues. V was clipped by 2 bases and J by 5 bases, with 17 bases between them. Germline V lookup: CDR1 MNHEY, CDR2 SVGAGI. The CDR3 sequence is CASSYLGTHAQDTQYF. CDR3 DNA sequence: TGTGCCAGCAGTTACCTCGGGACCCACGCACAAGATACGCAGTATTTT.

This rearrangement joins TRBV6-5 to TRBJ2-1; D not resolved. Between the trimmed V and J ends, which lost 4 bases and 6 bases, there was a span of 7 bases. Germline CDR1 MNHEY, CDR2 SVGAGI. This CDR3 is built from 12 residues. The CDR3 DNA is TGTGCCAGCAGTTCCCCCTCCAATGAGCAGTTCTTC. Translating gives CASSSPSNEQFF.

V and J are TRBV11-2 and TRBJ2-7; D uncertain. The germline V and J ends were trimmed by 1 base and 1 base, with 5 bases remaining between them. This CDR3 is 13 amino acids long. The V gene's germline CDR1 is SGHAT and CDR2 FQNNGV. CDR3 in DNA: TGTGCCAGCAGCTTAGCGGTTTCCTACGAGCAGTACTTC. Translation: CASSLAVSYEQYF.

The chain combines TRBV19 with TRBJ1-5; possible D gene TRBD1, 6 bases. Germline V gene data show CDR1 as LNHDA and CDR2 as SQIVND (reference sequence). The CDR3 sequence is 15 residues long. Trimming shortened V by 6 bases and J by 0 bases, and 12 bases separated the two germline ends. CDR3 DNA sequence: TGTGCCAGTAGGTCGAGGACAGTTAGCAATCAGCCCCAGCATTTT. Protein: CASRSRTVSNQPQHF.

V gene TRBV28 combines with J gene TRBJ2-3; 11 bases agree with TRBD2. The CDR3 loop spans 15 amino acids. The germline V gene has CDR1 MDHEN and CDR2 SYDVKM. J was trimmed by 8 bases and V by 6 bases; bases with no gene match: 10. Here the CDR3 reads CASRWTLSGGGTQYF. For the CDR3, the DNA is TGTGCCAGCAGATGGACCCTTAGCGGGGGGGGTACGCAGTATTTT.

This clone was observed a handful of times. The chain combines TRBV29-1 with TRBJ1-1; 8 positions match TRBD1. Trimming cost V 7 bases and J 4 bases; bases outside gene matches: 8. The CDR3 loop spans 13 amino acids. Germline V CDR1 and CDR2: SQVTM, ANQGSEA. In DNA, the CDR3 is TGCAGCGCCTCGGGACAGGCGACCACTGAAGCTTTCTTT. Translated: CSASGQATTEAFF.

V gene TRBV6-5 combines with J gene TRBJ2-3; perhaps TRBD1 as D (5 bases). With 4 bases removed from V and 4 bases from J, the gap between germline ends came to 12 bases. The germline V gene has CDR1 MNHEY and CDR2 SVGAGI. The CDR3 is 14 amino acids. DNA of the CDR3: TGTGCCAGCAGTTCCAGGGTTGTGGCAGATACGCAGTATTTT. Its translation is CASSSRVVADTQYF.

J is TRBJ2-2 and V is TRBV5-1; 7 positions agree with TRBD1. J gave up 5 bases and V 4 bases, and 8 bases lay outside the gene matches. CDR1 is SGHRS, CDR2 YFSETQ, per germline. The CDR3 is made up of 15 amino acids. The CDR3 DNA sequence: TGCGCCAGCAGCAACCGGGACAGCAGGACCGGGGAGCTGTTTTTT. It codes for CASSNRDSRTGELFF.

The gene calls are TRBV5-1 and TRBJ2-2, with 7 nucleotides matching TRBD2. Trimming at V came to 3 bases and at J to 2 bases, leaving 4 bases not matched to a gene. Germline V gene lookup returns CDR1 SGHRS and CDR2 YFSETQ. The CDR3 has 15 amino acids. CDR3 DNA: TGCGCCAGCAGCTACCGGGACTATAACACCGGGGAGCTGTTTTTT. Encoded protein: CASSYRDYNTGELFF.

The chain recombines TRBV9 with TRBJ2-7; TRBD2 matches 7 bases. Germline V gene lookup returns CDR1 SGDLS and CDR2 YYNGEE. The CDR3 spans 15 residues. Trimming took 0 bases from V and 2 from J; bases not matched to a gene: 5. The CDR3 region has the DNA TGTGCCAGCAGCGTAGGAGCGGGATCTCCCTACGAGCAGTACTTC. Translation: CASSVGAGSPYEQYF.

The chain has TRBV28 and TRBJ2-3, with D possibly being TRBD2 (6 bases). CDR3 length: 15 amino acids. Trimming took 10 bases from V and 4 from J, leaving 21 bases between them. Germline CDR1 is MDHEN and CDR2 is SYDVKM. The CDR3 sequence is CATNNPGDGADTQYF. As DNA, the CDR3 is TGTGCCACCAACAACCCGGGGGATGGCGCAGATACGCAGTATTTT.

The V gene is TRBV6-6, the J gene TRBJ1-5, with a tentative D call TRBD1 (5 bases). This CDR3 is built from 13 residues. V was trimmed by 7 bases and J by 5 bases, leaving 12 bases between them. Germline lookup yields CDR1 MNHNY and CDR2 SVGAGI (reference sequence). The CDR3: CASMGGVHQPQHF. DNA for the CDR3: TGTGCCAGCATGGGAGGGGTCCATCAGCCCCAGCATTTT.

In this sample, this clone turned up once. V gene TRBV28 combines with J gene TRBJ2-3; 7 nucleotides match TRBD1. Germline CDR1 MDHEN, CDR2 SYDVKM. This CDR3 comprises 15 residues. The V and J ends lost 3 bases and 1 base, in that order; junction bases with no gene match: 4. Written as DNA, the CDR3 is TGTGCCAGCAGTTTGAGGGGGCTGGGCACAGATACGCAGTATTTT. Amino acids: CASSLRGLGTDTQYF.

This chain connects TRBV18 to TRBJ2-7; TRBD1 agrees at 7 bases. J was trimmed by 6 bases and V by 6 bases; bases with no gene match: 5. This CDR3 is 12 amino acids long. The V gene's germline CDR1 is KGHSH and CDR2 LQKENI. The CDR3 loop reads CASSRQGGEQYF. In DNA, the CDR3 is TGTGCCAGCTCTAGACAGGGTGGCGAGCAGTACTTC.

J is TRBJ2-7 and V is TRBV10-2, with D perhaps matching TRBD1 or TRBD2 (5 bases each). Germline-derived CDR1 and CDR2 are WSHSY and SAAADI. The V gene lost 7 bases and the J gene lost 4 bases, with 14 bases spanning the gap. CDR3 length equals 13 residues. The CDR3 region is CASNPGPQYEQYF. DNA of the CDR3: TGCGCCAGCAACCCGGGACCCCAGTACGAGCAGTACTTC.

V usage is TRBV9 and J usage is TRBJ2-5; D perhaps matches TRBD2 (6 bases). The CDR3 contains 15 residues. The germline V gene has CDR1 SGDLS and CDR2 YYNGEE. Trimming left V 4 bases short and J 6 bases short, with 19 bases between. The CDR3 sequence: CASSPRGDAGQTQYF. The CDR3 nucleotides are TGTGCCAGCAGCCCCCGAGGGGACGCGGGGCAGACCCAGTACTTC.

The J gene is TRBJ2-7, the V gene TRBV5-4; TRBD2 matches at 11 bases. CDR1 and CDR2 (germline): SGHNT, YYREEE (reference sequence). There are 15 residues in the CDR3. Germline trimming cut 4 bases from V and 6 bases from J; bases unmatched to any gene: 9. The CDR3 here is CASSLLAGGLSEQYF. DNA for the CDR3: TGTGCCAGCAGCCTCCTAGCGGGAGGTTTGTCCGAGCAGTACTTC. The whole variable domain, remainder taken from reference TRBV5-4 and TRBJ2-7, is ETGVTQSPTHLIKTRGQQVTLRCSSQSGHNTVSWYQQALGQGPQFIFQYYREEENGRGNFPPRFSGLQFPNYSSELNVNALELDDSALYLCASSLLAGGLSEQYFGPGTRLTVT.

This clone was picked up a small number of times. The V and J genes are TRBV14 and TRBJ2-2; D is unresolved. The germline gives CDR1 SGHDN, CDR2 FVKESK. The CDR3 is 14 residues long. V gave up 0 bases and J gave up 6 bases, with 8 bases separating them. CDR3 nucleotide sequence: TGTGCCAGCAGCCAAGAGGCAATCCCCGGGGAGCTGTTTTTT. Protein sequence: CASSQEAIPGELFF.

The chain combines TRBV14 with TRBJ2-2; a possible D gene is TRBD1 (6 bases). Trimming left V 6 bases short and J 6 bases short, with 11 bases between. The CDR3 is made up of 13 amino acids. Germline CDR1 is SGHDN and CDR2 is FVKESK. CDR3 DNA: TGTGCCAGCAGATCAGGGGTCCCCGGGGAGCTGTTTTTT. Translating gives CASRSGVPGELFF.

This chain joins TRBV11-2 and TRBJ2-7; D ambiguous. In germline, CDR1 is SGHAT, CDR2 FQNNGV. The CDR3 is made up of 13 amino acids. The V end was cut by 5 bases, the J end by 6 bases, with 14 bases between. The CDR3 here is CASSPTRFPEQYF. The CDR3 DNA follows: TGTGCCAGCAGCCCCACTCGCTTCCCCGAGCAGTACTTC.

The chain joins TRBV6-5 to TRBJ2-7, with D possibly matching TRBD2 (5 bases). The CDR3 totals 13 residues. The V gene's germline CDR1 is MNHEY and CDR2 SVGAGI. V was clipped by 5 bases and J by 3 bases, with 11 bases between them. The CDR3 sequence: CASSGRSGYEQYF. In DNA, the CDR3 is TGTGCCAGCAGTGGGCGAAGCGGCTACGAGCAGTACTTC.

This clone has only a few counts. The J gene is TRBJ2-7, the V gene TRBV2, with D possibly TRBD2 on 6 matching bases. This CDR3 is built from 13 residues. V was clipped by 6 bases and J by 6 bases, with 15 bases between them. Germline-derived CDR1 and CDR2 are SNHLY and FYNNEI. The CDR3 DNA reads TGTGCCAGCAGACTGAGGGTGGGGGGCGAGCAGTACTTC. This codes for CASRLRVGGEQYF.

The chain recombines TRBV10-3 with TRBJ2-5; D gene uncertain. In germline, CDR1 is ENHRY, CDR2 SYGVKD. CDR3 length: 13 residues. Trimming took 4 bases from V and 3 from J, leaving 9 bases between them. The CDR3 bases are TGTGCCATCAGTGGCGTTCCCGAAGAGACCCAGTACTTC. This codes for CAISGVPEETQYF.

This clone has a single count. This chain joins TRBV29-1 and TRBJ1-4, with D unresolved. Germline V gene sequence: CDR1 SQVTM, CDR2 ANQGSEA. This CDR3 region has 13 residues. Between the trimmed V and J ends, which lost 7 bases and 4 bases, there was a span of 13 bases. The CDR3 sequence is CSARAHLNEKLFF. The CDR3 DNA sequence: TGCAGCGCCCGGGCCCACCTTAATGAAAAACTGTTTTTT.

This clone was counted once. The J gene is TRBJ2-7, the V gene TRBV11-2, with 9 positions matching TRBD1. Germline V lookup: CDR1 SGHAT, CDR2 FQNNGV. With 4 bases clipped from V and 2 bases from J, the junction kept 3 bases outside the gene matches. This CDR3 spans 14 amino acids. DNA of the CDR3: TGTGCCAGCAGCTCTTGGACAGGGGCCTACGAGCAGTACTTC. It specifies CASSSWTGAYEQYF.

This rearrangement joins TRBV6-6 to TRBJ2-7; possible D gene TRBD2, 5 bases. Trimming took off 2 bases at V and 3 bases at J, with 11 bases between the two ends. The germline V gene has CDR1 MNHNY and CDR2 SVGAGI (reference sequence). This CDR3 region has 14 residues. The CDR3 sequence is CASSYNQAGYEQYF. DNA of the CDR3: TGTGCCAGCAGTTACAACCAGGCGGGCTACGAGCAGTACTTC.

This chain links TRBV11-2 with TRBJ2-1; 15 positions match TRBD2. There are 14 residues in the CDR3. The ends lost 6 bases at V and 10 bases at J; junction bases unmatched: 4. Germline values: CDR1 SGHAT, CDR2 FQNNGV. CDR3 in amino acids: CASRPGLAGGEQFF. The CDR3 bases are TGTGCCAGCAGGCCTGGACTAGCGGGAGGGGAGCAGTTCTTC.

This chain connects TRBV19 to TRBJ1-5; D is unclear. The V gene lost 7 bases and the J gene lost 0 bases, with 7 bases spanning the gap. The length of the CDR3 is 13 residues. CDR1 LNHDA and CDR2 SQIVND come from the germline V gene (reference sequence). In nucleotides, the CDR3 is TGTGCCAGTAATGGGGTTAGCAATCAGCCCCAGCATTTT. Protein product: CASNGVSNQPQHF.

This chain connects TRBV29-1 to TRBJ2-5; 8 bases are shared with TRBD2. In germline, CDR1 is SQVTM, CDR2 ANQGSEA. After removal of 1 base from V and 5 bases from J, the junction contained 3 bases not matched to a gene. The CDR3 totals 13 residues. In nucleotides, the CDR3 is TGCAGCGTTGAAGGCCCGGGAGGGGAGACCCAGTACTTC. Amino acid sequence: CSVEGPGGETQYF.

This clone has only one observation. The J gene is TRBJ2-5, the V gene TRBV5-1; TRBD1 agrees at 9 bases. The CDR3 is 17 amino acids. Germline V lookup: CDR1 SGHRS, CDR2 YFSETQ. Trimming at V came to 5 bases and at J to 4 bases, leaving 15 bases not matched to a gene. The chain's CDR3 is CASRQRPGTGPGETQYF. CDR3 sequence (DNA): TGCGCCAGCAGGCAACGTCCCGGGACAGGGCCGGGAGAGACCCAGTACTTC.

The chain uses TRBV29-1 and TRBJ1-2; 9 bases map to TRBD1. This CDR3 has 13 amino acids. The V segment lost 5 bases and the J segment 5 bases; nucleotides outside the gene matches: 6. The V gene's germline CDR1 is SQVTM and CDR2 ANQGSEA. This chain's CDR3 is CSVPGTGKYGYTF. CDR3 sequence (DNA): TGCAGCGTTCCTGGGACAGGGAAGTATGGCTACACCTTC.